This T cell receptor beta chain was recovered during a study of CD8 T cells in Susac syndrome. Study background: Patients with Susac syndrome were therapy-naive, treated with corticosteroids, or treated with intravenous immunoglobulin alone when blood was collected.

Sequencing of TCR beta was carried out in blood CD8+ and CD4+ T cells. RNA totalling roughly 0.45 to 1 ug underwent reverse transcription with random hexamers. TCR beta CDR3 was amplified by immunoSEQ multiplex PCR. This amplification extended across 54 Vbeta and 13 Jbeta segments. TCRdb called the immunoSEQ multiplex PCR reads again in MiXCR, with one record for every CDR3 protein. This sample has about 140,000 distinct CDR3 sequences; more than 85% occur once, and the top ten carry roughly 0.14%. The CDR3 covers 14 residues. V was pared by 4 bases and J by 3 bases, with 7 bases between. Germline CDR1 and CDR2: SEHNR and FQNEAQ (reference sequence).

The chain is built from TRBV7-9 and TRBJ2-6; unclear D gene. The source of this sequence is a human donor with Susac syndrome. The specimen was CD4+ T cells from PBMCs. The DNA for the CDR3 is TGTGCCAGCAGCTATATGTTTGGGGCCAACGTCCTGACTTTC. This sequence encodes CASSYMFGANVLTF.